Listed here are 7 T cell receptor beta chains from one sample, sequenced in a study of blood T cell repertoires in COVID-19. Produced via immunoSEQ multiplex PCR; TCRdb's table is partial and in-frame only. The sample has some 260,000 clones; about 88% are singletons. The sequencing sample was made of peripheral blood. These receptors originate from a woman between 40 and 50 years old who had recovered from COVID-19.

V and J are TRBV9 and TRBJ1-1, with a tentative D call TRBD1 (6 bases). The germline V gene has CDR1 SGDLS and CDR2 YYNGEE. The CDR3 sequence is 17 residues long. Trimming shortened V by 0 bases and J by 4 bases, and 19 bases separated the two germline ends. Here the CDR3 reads CASSVEQGLGLGTEAFF. The CDR3 DNA reads as TGTGCCAGCAGCGTAGAGCAGGGGCTGGGGTTGGGCACTGAAGCTTTCTTT.

This clone was picked up a small number of times. This rearrangement joins TRBV3-1 (or the pseudogene TRBV3-2) to TRBJ1-1; the D is unclear. V dropped 1 base and J dropped 2 bases, with 8 bases sitting between them. This CDR3 has 14 residues. The germline V gene encodes CDR1 LGHDT and CDR2 YNNKEL (reference sequence). This CDR3 is CASSQAEFNTEAFF. The CDR3 nucleotides read TGTGCCAGCAGCCAAGCAGAATTTAACACTGAAGCTTTCTTT.

V and J are TRBV10-3 and TRBJ1-4; 7 nucleotides line up with TRBD1. CDR1 is ENHRY, CDR2 SYGVKD, per germline. This CDR3 contains 13 residues. Trimming cost V 4 bases and J 8 bases; bases outside gene matches: 4. CDR3 DNA sequence: TGTGCCATCAGTGGAGGGGGCCGGGAAAAACTGTTTTTT. It yields the protein CAISGGGREKLFF.

This clone is a singleton in its sample. The chain carries TRBV6-6 and TRBJ1-1, with 7 positions matching TRBD1. Per germline, CDR1 MNHNY and CDR2 SVGAGI (reference sequence). CDR3 size: 13 residues. V lost 2 bases and J lost 5; bases outside the gene matches: 2. DNA for the CDR3: TGTGCCAGCAGTTACCCGACAGGGACTGAAGCTTTCTTT. Encoded protein: CASSYPTGTEAFF.

The J gene is TRBJ1-2, the V gene TRBV6-1, with 7 bases aligning to TRBD1. Germline V gene sequence: CDR1 MNHNS, CDR2 SASEGT. J was trimmed by 4 bases and V by 2 bases; bases with no gene match: 7. CDR3 length: 15 amino acids. CDR3 bases: TGTGCCAGCAGTGAAACGGGGGACAGACTCTATGGCTACACCTTC. Translated: CASSETGDRLYGYTF.

The chain has TRBV19 and TRBJ2-1; TRBD2 agrees at 7 bases. Germline V CDR1 and CDR2: LNHDA, SQIVND (reference sequence). CDR3 length: 15 residues. V gave up 1 base and J gave up 2 bases; unmatched junction bases: 2. CDR3 sequence: CASSIGLAAYNEQFF. CDR3 in DNA: TGTGCCAGTAGTATAGGTCTAGCGGCCTACAATGAGCAGTTCTTC.

V usage is TRBV19 and J usage is TRBJ1-3, with 9 bases that match TRBD1. Germline loops: CDR1 LNHDA, CDR2 SQIVND (reference sequence). V gave up 9 bases and J gave up 4 bases; unmatched junction bases: 10. The CDR3 extends over 15 amino acids. CDR3 in DNA: TGTGCCAGCCGGGGCCGGGACAGGGAGGGAAACACCATATATTTT. Its protein is CASRGRDREGNTIYF.